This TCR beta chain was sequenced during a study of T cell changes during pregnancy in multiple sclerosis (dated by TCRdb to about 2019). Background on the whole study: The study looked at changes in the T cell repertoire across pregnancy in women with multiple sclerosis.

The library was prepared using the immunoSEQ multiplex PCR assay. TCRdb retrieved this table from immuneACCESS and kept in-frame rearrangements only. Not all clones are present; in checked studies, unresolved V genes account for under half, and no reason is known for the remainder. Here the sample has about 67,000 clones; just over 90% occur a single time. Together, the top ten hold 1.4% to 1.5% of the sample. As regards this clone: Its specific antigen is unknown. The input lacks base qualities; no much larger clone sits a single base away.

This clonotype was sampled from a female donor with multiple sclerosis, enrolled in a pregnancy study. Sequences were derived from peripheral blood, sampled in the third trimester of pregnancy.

CDR3 protein: CASSLAGQPNTEAFF. The DNA sequence is TGCGCCAGCAGCTTGGCGGGACAGCCGAACACTGAAGCTTTCTTT. Recombination connected TRBV5-1 to TRBJ1-1; TRBD1 lines up with 7 middle nucleotides. Its CDR3 holds 15 amino acids, cysteine through phenylalanine. Only CDR3 DNA is held: 45 bases, read in frame from base 1. From a lookup of the germline V gene, CDR1 and CDR2 are SGHRS and YFSETQ. Unmatched junction bases come to 3, with V trimmed by 0 bases and J by 1 base.